These 25 T cell receptor beta chains share one sample of origin, sequenced in a study of immune heterogeneity within non-small cell lung tumors. Multiplex PCR amplified TCR beta CDR3 with 32 V and 13 J primers. TCRdb independently ran MiXCR on the multiplex PCR reads; one entry per CDR3 protein. Of some 10,000 distinct CDR3 sequences in the sample, under 35% were seen once. Template was bulk tumor genomic DNA, 450 to 750 ng per sample. Several biopsies per primary tumor, spaced far apart, were taken during surgery. The cohort was untreated, with newly diagnosed non-small cell lung cancer undergoing curative surgery. The sequenced material came from lung tumor tissue. The receptors here all came from a man aged 55-75 years with non-small cell lung cancer.

This clonotype was observed once. The junction shows a germline mismatch at one end, possibly a read error. The V call is TRBV11-3, the J call TRBJ2-7, with 8 bases matching TRBD2. This CDR3 comprises 14 residues. The germline CDR1 and CDR2 sequences are SGHNT and YENEEA. The CDR3 protein is CASSPLAASDEQYF. The DNA for the CDR3 is TGTGCCAGCAGCCCACTAGCGGCCTCCGACGAGCAGTACTTC.

This clonotype has at least ten counts. The chain employs TRBV4-1 and TRBJ1-6, with a possible D match to TRBD1 (6 bases). V was trimmed by 0 bases and J by 6 bases, leaving 12 bases between them. This CDR3 is built from 16 residues. Germline CDR1 and CDR2: MGHRA and YSYEKL. CDR3 sequence (DNA): TGCGCCAGCAGCCAAGAATTTAGGGGGGCTAATTCACCCCTCCACTTT. Translation: CASSQEFRGANSPLHF.

This clonotype was detected many times. V is TRBV19 and J is TRBJ2-1; no reliable D call. The CDR3 runs to 17 residues. The V gene's germline CDR1 is LNHDA and CDR2 SQIVND (reference sequence). Trimming took off 6 bases at V and 0 bases at J, with 18 bases between the two ends. DNA of the CDR3: TGTGCCAGTAGCAGATGGACGGTCGACCCCTCCTACAATGAGCAGTTCTTC. This translates into CASSRWTVDPSYNEQFF. Together with reference TRBV19 and TRBJ2-1, the CDR3 gives the full variable domain: DGGITQSPKYLFRKEGQNVTLSCEQNLNHDAMYWYRQDPGQGLRLIYYSQIVNDFQKGDIAEGYSVSREKKESFPLTVTSAQKNPTAFYLCASSRWTVDPSYNEQFFGPGTRLTVL.

By sample share, this clonotype is medium-sized. The rearrangement joins TRBV6-2 or TRBV6-3 to TRBJ2-7, with D possibly being TRBD1 (5 bases). The length of the CDR3 is 14 residues. V was shortened by 4 bases and J by 9 bases, with 19 bases between the two germline ends. Looked up from germline, CDR1 is MNHEY and CDR2 is SVGEGT. The CDR3 is CASSSYQQDHGQYF. DNA for the CDR3: TGTGCCAGCAGTTCCTACCAACAGGACCACGGGCAGTACTTC.

The chain has TRBV20-1 and TRBJ1-2; TRBD1 is a possible D gene (5 bases). This CDR3 contains 16 residues. Germline values: CDR1 DFQATT, CDR2 SNEGSKA (reference sequence). V lost 6 bases to trimming and J lost 7 bases, with 27 bases between them. The CDR3 DNA reads as TGCAGTGCCAACCCCCCTAAGGGACGGCGGAGCGGTGGCTACACCTTC. The encoded protein is CSANPPKGRRSGGYTF.

This clonotype occurred many times. This chain links TRBV11-3 with TRBJ2-1; D gene ambiguous. V was cut by 2 bases and J by 10 bases, with 9 bases left in between. Germline loops: CDR1 SGHNT, CDR2 YENEEA. The CDR3 totals 12 residues. For the CDR3, the DNA is TGTGCCAGCAGCTTATTAAGGTTAGAGCAGTTCTTC. It yields the protein CASSLLRLEQFF.

At least ten counts were recorded for this clonotype. The chain has TRBV7-9 and TRBJ2-3; 10 nucleotides align to TRBD2. The CDR3 extends over 16 amino acids. J gave up 1 base and V 5 bases, and 6 bases lay outside the gene matches. CDR1 is SEHNR and CDR2 is FQNEAQ in the germline V gene (reference sequence). The CDR3 loop reads CASSIGSGRGTDTQYF. CDR3 in DNA: TGTGCCAGCAGCATCGGCAGCGGGAGGGGCACAGATACGCAGTATTTT.

This chain connects TRBV20-1 to TRBJ2-2; TRBD2 agrees at 14 bases. After removal of 1 base from V and 3 bases from J, the junction contained 7 bases not matched to a gene. CDR3 size: 18 residues. CDR1 and CDR2 (germline): DFQATT, SNEGSKA (reference sequence). CDR3: CSARGGTSGSFDTGELFF. The DNA of the CDR3 is TGCAGTGCTAGAGGGGGGACTAGCGGGAGTTTCGACACCGGGGAGCTGTTTTTT.

This clonotype was counted at least ten times. The J gene is TRBJ1-1, the V gene TRBV5-1, with D unclear. Germline V gene sequence: CDR1 SGHRS, CDR2 YFSETQ. The CDR3 contains 16 residues. Trimming left V 0 bases short and J 0 bases short, with 12 bases between. CDR3 residues: CASSLVAGAMNTEAFF. In nucleotides, the CDR3 is TGCGCCAGCAGCTTGGTTGCGGGCGCCATGAACACTGAAGCTTTCTTT.

A remark on this clonotype: As the CDR3 is not closed by the conserved phenylalanine or tryptophan, this likely results from a read error. Because the CDR3's place on the DNA is in doubt, the DNA is left out and the CDR3 is given as listed by TCRdb. CDR3 loop: CASSRDSSGRYEQYFGP. V is TRBV7-8 and J is TRBJ2-3; TRBD2 is taken as the D call from the table, unchecked against the DNA. Germline V gene data show CDR1 as SGHVS and CDR2 as FQNEAQ. The CDR3 length is 17 residues, termini included.

In its sample, this clonotype was seen many times. The V gene is TRBV7-8, the J gene TRBJ2-3, with D unclear. This CDR3 region has 12 residues. Deletions cut 5 bases from V and 3 bases from J, with 6 bases between. Per germline, CDR1 SGHVS and CDR2 FQNEAQ. The CDR3 DNA is TGTGCCAGCAGCCTGATTACAGATACGCAGTATTTT. This codes for CASSLITDTQYF.

The gene calls are TRBV10-1 and TRBJ1-1, with D possibly TRBD1 on 5 matching bases. Germline values: CDR1 WNHNN, CDR2 SYGVQD (reference sequence). The ends were cut back, 5 bases at V and 1 base at J, with 11 bases in the middle. This CDR3 contains 14 residues. In nucleotides, the CDR3 is TGCGCCAGCAGTCCTCAGGGATCGAACACTGAAGCTTTCTTT. It specifies CASSPQGSNTEAFF.

The V gene is TRBV5-6, the J gene TRBJ2-2, with unresolved D. The germline V gene encodes CDR1 SGHDT and CDR2 YYEEEE. CDR3 length equals 15 residues. V gave up 6 bases and J gave up 1 base, with 13 bases separating them. As DNA, the CDR3 is TGTGCCAGCACCCTCTCCGGGTTGAACACCGGGGAGCTGTTTTTT. It is translated as CASTLSGLNTGELFF. Complete variable domain (other parts from reference TRBV5-6 and TRBJ2-2): DAGVTQSPTHLIKTRGQQVTLRCSPKSGHDTVSWYQQALGQGPQFIFQYYEEEERQRGNFPDRFSGHQFPNYSSELNVNALLLGDSALYLCASTLSGLNTGELFFGEGSRLTVL.

This rearrangement joins TRBV2 to TRBJ2-2; 10 bases agree with TRBD1. V gave up 6 bases and J gave up 5 bases; unmatched junction bases: 21. CDR3 length equals 20 residues. CDR1 and CDR2 from the germline V gene are SNHLY and FYNNEI. CDR3 amino acids: CASRRDRGFRGGRTTGELFF. Here the CDR3 DNA reads TGTGCCAGCAGGAGGGACAGGGGATTTCGGGGCGGGAGGACGACCGGGGAGCTGTTTTTT.

This chain uses TRBV4-2 with TRBJ2-1; 13 bases agree with TRBD2. CDR3 length equals 15 residues. Germline CDR1 is LGHNA and CDR2 is YNFKEQ. The ends lost 4 bases at V and 5 bases at J; junction bases unmatched: 2. The CDR3 sequence: CASSPGLAGHNEQFF. The CDR3 bases are TGTGCCAGCAGCCCGGGACTAGCGGGGCACAATGAGCAGTTCTTC.

The table lists this clonotype with many counts. The chain recombines TRBV7-8 with TRBJ1-2, with D tentatively TRBD1 (6 bases). Germline assignment: CDR1 SGHVS and CDR2 FQNEAQ. The CDR3 extends over 14 amino acids. Trimming removed 1 base at V and 8 bases at J, with 14 bases between. The CDR3 protein is CASSLGAGAGGYTF. DNA of the CDR3: TGTGCCAGCAGCTTAGGTGCGGGGGCGGGAGGCTACACCTTC.

Written as DNA, the CDR3 is TGCAGTGTCGGAGGACCGAACTACGAGCAGTACTTC. This codes for CSVGGPNYEQYF. V and J are TRBV20-1 and TRBJ2-7, with a weak D call TRBD2 (5 bases). Germline values: CDR1 DFQATT, CDR2 SNEGSKA (reference sequence). This CDR3 is 12 amino acids long. With 7 bases removed from V and 3 bases from J, the gap between germline ends came to 13 bases.

This rearrangement joins TRBV3-2 to TRBJ2-7; the D call in the table, TRBD2, was not verified against the DNA. TRBV3-2 is a pseudogene locus. This CDR3 is built from 15 residues. The CDR3 sequence: CASSPQREWNYEQYF. The CDR3, as DNA: TGTGCCAGCAGCCCCCAAAGGGAGTGGAACTACGAGCAGTACTTC.

The rearrangement joins TRBV7-2 to TRBJ1-2; tentatively, D is TRBD1 (5 bases). Germline V CDR1 and CDR2: SGHTA, FQGNSA. The V end lost 5 bases, the J end lost 6 bases, and 19 bases lay between the germline ends. The CDR3 extends over 15 amino acids. CDR3 coding DNA: TGTGCCAGCAGCCCTAGTACCGGACTGGGGGATGGCTACACCTTC. Amino acid sequence: CASSPSTGLGDGYTF.

This clonotype was found many times. The CDR3 DNA follows: TGCGCCAGCAGCCCCGCCCCTAGCGGAACTAGCACAGATACGCAGTATTTT. Translation gives CASSPAPSGTSTDTQYF. This rearrangement joins TRBV4-1 to TRBJ2-3; TRBD2 matches at 7 bases. This CDR3 comprises 17 residues. V was pared by 4 bases and J by 0 bases, with 10 bases of the junction left unmatched. CDR1 is MGHRA and CDR2 is YSYEKL in the germline V gene.

This clonotype was seen a few times. The chain joins TRBV5-1 to TRBJ2-1; TRBD1 matches at 8 bases. This CDR3 has 14 amino acids. Trimming at V came to 3 bases and at J to 7 bases, leaving 6 bases not matched to a gene. Per the germline V gene, CDR1 is SGHRS and CDR2 is YFSETQ. The CDR3 sequence is CASSSRTGWNEQFF. CDR3 DNA sequence: TGCGCCAGCAGCTCAAGGACAGGGTGGAATGAGCAGTTCTTC.

This clonotype showed up many times. This chain connects TRBV28 to TRBJ2-3; D is uncertain. Germline V gives CDR1 MDHEN, CDR2 SYDVKM. The CDR3 spans 13 residues. V lost 6 bases, J lost 2 bases, and 9 bases lay in between. CDR3 sequence: CASRKGFTDTQYF. The CDR3 region has the DNA TGTGCCAGCAGGAAAGGCTTCACAGATACGCAGTATTTT.

This clonotype was observed many times. The chain has TRBV20-1 and TRBJ1-2; 7 bases are a match to TRBD1. The CDR3 has 11 residues. Germline CDR1 and CDR2: DFQATT and SNEGSKA (reference sequence). The V and J ends lost 0 bases and 13 bases, in that order; junction bases with no gene match: 5. CDR3 sequence (DNA): TGCAGTGCTAGAGAAAGACAGGGTCTCACCTTC. Its translation: CSARERQGLTF.

This clonotype was counted once. The V and J genes are TRBV3-1 and TRBJ2-7; 9 nucleotides match TRBD2. The length of the CDR3 is 17 residues. V lost 4 bases and J lost 2; bases outside the gene matches: 12. The germline V gene has CDR1 LGHDT and CDR2 YNNKEL (reference sequence). CDR3 in DNA: TGTGCCAGCAGCCCCCGCCGGGGTAGCGGGAGTACCTACGAGCAGTACTTC. It yields the protein CASSPRRGSGSTYEQYF.

In its sample, this clonotype ranks as medium-sized. This rearrangement joins TRBV20-1 to TRBJ2-3; TRBD1 is a possible D gene (5 bases). Deletions cut 4 bases from V and 3 bases from J, with 17 bases between. The CDR3 totals 15 residues. Germline V lookup: CDR1 DFQATT, CDR2 SNEGSKA (reference sequence). CDR3 in DNA: TGCAGTGCTACGTACGACAGAGGAAGGACAGATACGCAGTATTTT. Translating it yields CSATYDRGRTDTQYF.